A selection of T cell receptor beta chains follows, all from one sample in a study of blood T cell repertoires in COVID-19. Generated by immunoSEQ multiplex PCR, the TCRdb table keeps only in-frame clones and is missing some. The table lists 200,000 or so clones, around 85% of them singletons, with 0.65% to 0.95% in the top ten. Sequenced: peripheral blood. Receptors originate from a woman between 70 and 85 years old with acute or convalescent COVID-19. CDR3s include the opening cysteine and the closing phenylalanine or tryptophan. D genes are given only for firm matches. Clone sizes are given selectively: once, few, many, or a class where the clone is expanded.

d_call	clone_size	j_call	v_call	cdr3_nt	cdr3_aa
.	once	TRBJ1-1	TRBV5-6	TGTGCCAGCAGCCATCGACAGAGGTCGAACACTGAAGCTTTCTTT	CASSHRQRSNTEAFF
.	once	TRBJ1-1	TRBV7-2	TGTGCCAGCAGCCCCTACAGGGTGAACACTGAAGCTTTCTTT	CASSPYRVNTEAFF
TRBD1	.	TRBJ1-6	TRBV9	TGTGCCAGCAGCGCATCCAGGGGGCAGAATTCACCCCTCCACTTT	CASSASRGQNSPLHF
TRBD2	.	TRBJ2-2	TRBV13	TGTGCCAGCAGCTTACGGCTAGCGGGAGCCACCGGGGAGCTGTTTTTT	CASSLRLAGATGELFF
TRBD1	.	TRBJ2-7	TRBV3-1/TRBV3-2	TGTGCCAGCAGCCTCGGGACAGGGCGCAACGAGCAGTACTTC	CASSLGTGRNEQYF
.	once	TRBJ1-2	TRBV5-1	TGCGCCAGCAGCCTCACACCTAACTATGGCTACACCTTC	CASSLTPNYGYTF
.	.	TRBJ2-3	TRBV7-3	TGTGCCAGCAGCCCCCAGCCGGGACAACTTACCACAGATACGCAGTATTTT	CASSPQPGQLTTDTQYF
TRBD2	.	TRBJ2-1	TRBV27	TGTGCCAGCAGCTCTGGACTAGCACTAATCGGTGAGCAGTTCTTC	CASSSGLALIGEQFF
TRBD1	.	TRBJ1-2	TRBV6-5	TGTGCCAGCAGACGGACAGGGGTAGCCTATGGCTACACCTTC	CASRRTGVAYGYTF
.	.	TRBJ1-5	TRBV29-1	TGCAGCGTCGAGACCGGGCAGGGCGGCAATCAGCCCCAGCATTTT	CSVETGQGGNQPQHF
.	.	TRBJ1-1	TRBV19	TGTGCCAGTAGCCAGAGGTGGCAGGGGACCACTGAAGCTTTCTTT	CASSQRWQGTTEAFF
TRBD2	.	TRBJ2-1	TRBV18	TGTGCCAGCTCACAAACTAGCGAATACAATGAGCAGTTCTTC	CASSQTSEYNEQFF
.	.	TRBJ2-1	TRBV4-3	TGCGCCAGCAGCCAAGACTGGACTAATACACACAATGAGCAGTTCTTC	CASSQDWTNTHNEQFF
TRBD1	.	TRBJ2-6	TRBV7-9	TGTGCCAGCAGCTCTCCGGGACAGGGGGAATCTGGGGCCAACGTCCTGACTTTC	CASSSPGQGESGANVLTF
.	.	TRBJ1-1	TRBV10-3	TGTGCCATCAGTGTTAGGGAGGACACTGAAGCTTTCTTT	CAISVREDTEAFF
.	.	TRBJ2-7	TRBV5-1	TGCGCCAGCAGCCCCCACGGGGGCTCCTACGAGCAGTACTTC	CASSPHGGSYEQYF
.	.	TRBJ1-5	TRBV19	TGTGCCAGTAGTATCGGCAGGGCTGATCAGCCCCAGCATTTT	CASSIGRADQPQHF
.	few	TRBJ2-6	TRBV5-1	TGCGCCAGCAGCAACCAGGGGACTGGGGCCAACGTCCTGACTTTC	CASSNQGTGANVLTF
.	.	TRBJ2-2	TRBV5-6	TGTGCCAGCAGCCTGAGGTTGCAGTCGAAGTCCGGGGAGCTGTTTTTT	CASSLRLQSKSGELFF
.	.	TRBJ2-5	TRBV3-1/TRBV3-2	TGTGCCAGCAGGGAGTGGCTGGCGGAGACCCAGTACTTC	CASREWLAETQYF
TRBD1	.	TRBJ2-2	TRBV10-2	TGCGCCAGCAGTTCCCGGGGACAGGGGGCCTCCACCGGGGAGCTGTTTTTT	CASSSRGQGASTGELFF
.	.	TRBJ1-4	TRBV6-5	TGTGCCAGCAGATTGGCGGGGGGGAATGAAAAACTGTTTTTT	CASRLAGGNEKLFF
.	.	TRBJ2-3	TRBV5-5	TGTGCCAGCAGCTGGGCGGGCGGCAGCACAGATACGCAGTATTTT	CASSWAGGSTDTQYF
TRBD2	.	TRBJ2-1	TRBV7-9	TGTGCCAGCAGCTTCCTGACTAGCGGGAGCATTACTGAGCAGTTCTTC	CASSFLTSGSITEQFF
TRBD1	.	TRBJ1-2	TRBV2	TGTGCCAGCACCCGACAGGGGGATTATAACTTC	CASTRQGDYNF
TRBD2	.	TRBJ2-1	TRBV28	TGTGCCAGCACCGAAGCGGGAGGGCCCCGAAGCGGTGAGCAGTTCTTC	CASTEAGGPRSGEQFF
TRBD1	.	TRBJ1-3	TRBV18	TGTGCCAGCTCACTTCTGGGACAGGGCGCTGGAAACACCATATATTTT	CASSLLGQGAGNTIYF
.	.	TRBJ2-7	TRBV5-1	TGCGCCAGCAGCTTGTCTCCAGGGGCCTACGAGCAGTACTTC	CASSLSPGAYEQYF
TRBD1	.	TRBJ2-5	TRBV19	TGTGCCAGTAGTTTATCACAGGGGGCACGGGAGACCCAGTACTTC	CASSLSQGARETQYF
TRBD1	.	TRBJ2-2	TRBV7-9	TGTGCCAGCAGCTTAAAGACAGGGTTGAACACCGGGGAGCTGTTTTTT	CASSLKTGLNTGELFF
.	few	TRBJ2-3	TRBV5-1	TGCGCTACCTGCCGACAGGCCCCGGGCACAGATACGCAGTATTTT	CATCRQAPGTDTQYF
TRBD1	.	TRBJ1-4	TRBV9	TGTGCCAGCGGGACAGGCTCTCGGGAAAAACTGTTTTTT	CASGTGSREKLFF
TRBD1	.	TRBJ1-1	TRBV6-5	TGTGCCAGCAGCCTGGACAGGGTGAGGACTGAAGCTTTCTTT	CASSLDRVRTEAFF
.	.	TRBJ1-1	TRBV15	TGTGCCACCAGCAGAATCATAGGTGCAGGGGTGTTGAGCACTGAAGCTTTCTTT	CATSRIIGAGVLSTEAFF
TRBD1	.	TRBJ1-1	TRBV2	TGTGCCAGCAGTAATATTCAGACAGGGCTGAACACTGAAGCTTTCTTT	CASSNIQTGLNTEAFF
.	.	TRBJ1-3	TRBV5-1	TGCGCCAGCAGCCCGGAGGTCAGTGGAAACACCATATATTTT	CASSPEVSGNTIYF
TRBD1	once	TRBJ2-5	TRBV4-2	TGTGCCAGCAGCCAACCGACAGGGGGCGAAGAGACCCAGTACTTC	CASSQPTGGEETQYF
.	.	TRBJ1-5	TRBV15	TGTGCCACCAGCTTTGGATCGGGAGGCGCGCAGCCCCAGCATTTT	CATSFGSGGAQPQHF
.	once	TRBJ1-4	TRBV10-2	TGCGCCAGCAGTGAGACAAGACCTCAACTAAATGAAAAACTGTTTTTT	CASSETRPQLNEKLFF
TRBD1	.	TRBJ1-2	TRBV3-1/TRBV3-2	TGTGCCAGCAGCCGAGGTACGGGGTCCGGGACAGGAAACTATGGCTACACCTTC	CASSRGTGSGTGNYGYTF
TRBD1	.	TRBJ1-5	TRBV5-4	TGTGCCAGCAGCCGAGGGACAGGGGGCAATGAGCCCCAGCATTTT	CASSRGTGGNEPQHF
.	.	TRBJ2-7	TRBV28	TGTGCCAGCAGTTCCAAACTCAGGACAACGGGACTCAGTGGCCGTACCTACGAGCAGTACTTC	CASSSKLRTTGLSGRTYEQYF
TRBD1	.	TRBJ1-1	TRBV19	TGTGCCAGTAGTATCTCCGGGACAGGGAACACTGAAGCTTTCTTT	CASSISGTGNTEAFF
TRBD1	.	TRBJ1-1	TRBV18	TGTGCCAGCTCATTTCGGACAGGGGGAGCTTTCTTT	CASSFRTGGAFF
.	.	TRBJ2-1	TRBV3-1/TRBV3-2	TGTGCCAGCAGCCAAGTACAGGGTGGCAATGAGCAGTTCTTC	CASSQVQGGNEQFF
.	once	TRBJ2-5	TRBV9	TGTGCCAGCAGCGTAGCCGAGGAGACCCAGTACTTC	CASSVAEETQYF
.	.	TRBJ2-7	TRBV9	TGTGCCAGCAGCGCAGCGGTCTCCTACGAGCAGTACTTC	CASSAAVSYEQYF
.	.	TRBJ1-5	TRBV12-3/TRBV12-4	TGTGCCAGCAGTGTCGAGAGGAGGGATCCCCAGCATTTT	CASSVERRDPQHF
.	.	TRBJ2-1	TRBV11-3	TGTGCCAGCAGCTTCGACCTCGGCGGGGCGAAATACAATGAGCAGTTCTTC	CASSFDLGGAKYNEQFF
TRBD2	few	TRBJ2-2	TRBV10-3	TGTGCCATCAGTGAGTCGATAGGTAGCGGGGGTGTAAAGAACACCGGGGAGCTGTTTTTT	CAISESIGSGGVKNTGELFF
.	.	TRBJ1-2	TRBV7-2	TGTGCCAGCAGCTCGTCGGGCTATGGCTACACCTTC	CASSSSGYGYTF